These 30 T cell receptor beta chains were sequenced from one sample in a study of shared clonotypes between healthy human individuals. Assay: immunoSEQ multiplex PCR; the TCRdb copy retains only in-frame clones and omits some. The repertoire consists of some 1,900,000 clones, with less than 95% occurring once and the leading ten covering 1% to 1.5%. Selected positively for CCR7 and CD45RO-negative, naive CD8 cells excluded terminally differentiated effector memory CD45RA+ cells. The specimen was naive CD8+ T cells sorted from blood. These receptors all stem from a man between 18 and 29 years old in good health.

The chain uses TRBV7-3 and TRBJ2-3; D gene ambiguous. Trimming left V 2 bases short and J 6 bases short, with 9 bases between. There are 13 residues in the CDR3. Per the germline V gene, CDR1 is SGHTA and CDR2 is FQGTGA. As DNA, the CDR3 is TGTGCCAGCAGCTTAGAAGTGGGGGATACGCAGTATTTT. This codes for CASSLEVGDTQYF.

This clone was detected once. This is likely an artifact of a read error, given a far larger clone one base away. This chain links TRBV29-1 with TRBJ1-1, with D possibly matching TRBD1 (5 bases). Germline CDR1 reads SQVTM; CDR2 reads ANQGSEA. V lost 4 bases and J 4 bases, leaving 7 bases between the germline ends. CDR3 length: 11 residues. In DNA, the CDR3 is TGCAGCGTTGCAGGGAGCACTGAAGCTTTCTTT. Its translation: CSVAGSTEAFF.

On this clone: At the DNA level, this CDR3 is encoded by other sequences in the same sample as well. The rearrangement joins TRBV4-3 to TRBJ2-7; 9 bases align to TRBD2. Per the germline V gene, CDR1 is LGHNA and CDR2 is YSLEER. CDR3 length: 15 residues. V trimming: 1 base; J trimming: 2 bases; junction bases outside the gene matches: 3. The CDR3: CASSQGPSGAYEQYF. The DNA of the CDR3 is TGCGCCAGCAGCCAAGGTCCTAGCGGGGCCTACGAGCAGTACTTC.

CDR3 bases: TGTGCCAGTAGTGCCGGGATCTCGGGGTACGAGCAGTACTTC. This gives the protein CASSAGISGYEQYF. V gene TRBV19 combines with J gene TRBJ2-7, with D perhaps matching TRBD2 (5 bases). V gave up 5 bases and J gave up 4 bases, with 15 bases separating them. Germline loops: CDR1 LNHDA, CDR2 SQIVND (reference sequence). The CDR3 consists of 14 residues.

The chain couples TRBV4-3 to TRBJ2-1; D remains unclear. This CDR3 contains 16 residues. The ends were cut back, 1 base at V and 2 bases at J, with 12 bases in the middle. Per germline, CDR1 LGHNA and CDR2 YSLEER. The CDR3 sequence is CASSQGRLGTYNEQFF. The CDR3 region has the DNA TGCGCCAGCAGCCAAGGGCGGCTAGGCACCTACAATGAGCAGTTCTTC.

As regards this clone: Other DNA sequences in this sample translate to the same CDR3. This chain uses TRBV5-1 with TRBJ2-7; 10 nucleotides agree with TRBD1. This CDR3 spans 14 amino acids. The V gene's germline CDR1 is SGHRS and CDR2 YFSETQ. The V gene end was trimmed by 3 bases and the J gene end by 4 bases; junction bases not matched to a gene: 4. CDR3 residues: CASSWGTGAYEQYF. CDR3 DNA: TGCGCCAGCAGCTGGGGGACAGGGGCGTACGAGCAGTACTTC. Full variable domain (rest looked up from reference TRBV5-1 and TRBJ2-7): KAGVTQTPRYLIKTRGQQVTLSCSPISGHRSVSWYQQTPGQGLQFLFEYFSETQRNKGNFPGRFSGRQFSNSRSEMNVSTLELGDSALYLCASSWGTGAYEQYFGPGTRLTVT.

The chain employs TRBV27 and TRBJ1-5; the D is unclear. There are 17 residues in the CDR3. With 3 bases removed from V and 3 bases from J, the gap between germline ends came to 18 bases. Per the germline V gene, CDR1 is MNHEY and CDR2 is SMNVEV (reference sequence). CDR3 nucleotides: TGTGCCAGCAGTTTCTTGAGTAGAGACTCACACAATCAGCCCCAGCATTTT. It translates to CASSFLSRDSHNQPQHF.

J is TRBJ1-2 and V is TRBV4-1; 9 bases line up with TRBD1. Per germline, CDR1 MGHRA and CDR2 YSYEKL. With V trimmed by 3 bases and J by 3 bases, 5 bases remained unmatched. This CDR3 is built from 15 residues. The CDR3 region has the DNA TGCGCCAGCAGCCAGACGGGACAGGGCCACTATGGCTACACCTTC. This codes for CASSQTGQGHYGYTF.

This chain joins TRBV6-1 and TRBJ2-1; no clear D. Per germline, CDR1 MNHNS and CDR2 SASEGT. The CDR3 consists of 14 residues. V was pared by 2 bases and J by 10 bases, with 15 bases between. The CDR3: CASSESLGRREQFF. The CDR3 DNA reads TGTGCCAGCAGTGAATCGTTAGGGCGTCGCGAGCAGTTCTTC.

V gene TRBV4-1 combines with J gene TRBJ2-1, with TRBD2 matching 8 bases. The J segment lost 8 bases and the V segment lost 3 bases, leaving 12 bases of the junction unmatched. Germline V CDR1 and CDR2: MGHRA, YSYEKL. CDR3 length equals 16 residues. As DNA, the CDR3 is TGCGCCAGCAGCCAGGGACCGGGACTAGGGTACTATGAGCAGTTCTTC. Its protein is CASSQGPGLGYYEQFF.

The gene calls are TRBV13 and TRBJ2-7; D possibly uses TRBD1 or TRBD2 (5 bases each). Trimming shortened V by 5 bases and J by 7 bases, and 15 bases separated the two germline ends. CDR1 and CDR2 from the germline V gene are PRHDT and FYEKMQ (reference sequence). This CDR3 is 13 amino acids long. CDR3 in DNA: TGTGCCAGCAGCCCCCCAGGGACGTATGAGCAGTACTTC. Residues: CASSPPGTYEQYF.

The J gene is TRBJ2-7, the V gene TRBV27, with D perhaps given as TRBD1 or TRBD2 (5 bases each). V was pared by 8 bases and J by 2 bases, with 22 bases between. The CDR3 spans 16 residues. Germline V CDR1 and CDR2: MNHEY, SMNVEV (reference sequence). In DNA, the CDR3 is TGTGCCAGCGGAGTTCTCCTGGGGACGGGTGCCTACGAGCAGTACTTC. It codes for CASGVLLGTGAYEQYF.

This sequence joins TRBV4-1 and TRBJ2-7; weak D call: TRBD1 (5 bases). V lost 4 bases to trimming and J lost 4 bases, with 11 bases between them. This CDR3 comprises 13 residues. CDR1 and CDR2 from the germline V gene are MGHRA and YSYEKL. CDR3 loop: CASSPVKGYEQYF. As DNA, the CDR3 is TGCGCCAGCAGCCCCGTAAAGGGGTACGAGCAGTACTTC.

The chain uses TRBV19 and TRBJ1-2; D may be TRBD1 (5 bases). Deletions cut 5 bases from V and 3 bases from J, with 13 bases between. Looked up from germline, CDR1 is LNHDA and CDR2 is SQIVND (reference sequence). This CDR3 is 14 amino acids long. CDR3 coding DNA: TGTGCCAGTAGTTCCCAGTGGGGGGACTATGGCTACACCTTC. Amino acid sequence: CASSSQWGDYGYTF.

This chain joins TRBV19 and TRBJ2-7; no reliable D call. V was cut by 1 base and J by 6 bases, with 10 bases left in between. Germline-derived CDR1 and CDR2 are LNHDA and SQIVND (reference sequence). This CDR3 region has 13 residues. The CDR3 protein is CASSIANSIEQYF. CDR3 coding DNA: TGTGCCAGTAGTATAGCGAACAGTATCGAGCAGTACTTC.

This clone was seen once. This chain links TRBV28 with TRBJ1-5, with D perhaps matching TRBD1 (5 bases). With 5 bases removed from V and 7 bases from J, the gap between germline ends came to 12 bases. CDR3 length equals 13 residues. Germline V gene lookup returns CDR1 MDHEN and CDR2 SYDVKM. CDR3 loop: CASSQGLWQPQHF. CDR3 DNA sequence: TGTGCCAGCAGTCAGGGACTTTGGCAGCCCCAGCATTTT.

The chain joins TRBV11-2 to TRBJ2-5; D ambiguous. This CDR3 comprises 16 residues. The germline V gene encodes CDR1 SGHAT and CDR2 FQNNGV. V lost 0 bases and J lost 1, with 12 bases in between. For the CDR3, the DNA is TGTGCCAGCAGCTTAGAGTGGGCCGGAACCCAAGAGACCCAGTACTTC. Translation: CASSLEWAGTQETQYF.

This chain connects TRBV6-5 to TRBJ1-2; 11 bases align to TRBD1. CDR1 and CDR2 (germline): MNHEY, SVGAGI. The CDR3 contains 16 residues. J lost 8 bases, V lost 0 bases, and 8 bases had no gene match. The CDR3 is CASSYSMGQGEWGYTF. The DNA of the CDR3 is TGTGCCAGCAGTTACTCGATGGGACAGGGGGAGTGGGGCTACACCTTC.

A note on this clone: Other DNA sequences in the sample encode the same CDR3. V is TRBV11-2 and J is TRBJ2-7; 8 nucleotides line up with TRBD1. The V gene end was trimmed by 5 bases and the J gene end by 3 bases; junction bases not matched to a gene: 3. Germline V gene sequence: CDR1 SGHAT, CDR2 FQNNGV. The CDR3 loop spans 13 amino acids. The DNA of the CDR3 is TGTGCCAGCAGCCTGGACAGGGACTACGAGCAGTACTTC. As protein: CASSLDRDYEQYF.

The V and J genes are TRBV7-6 and TRBJ2-7, with TRBD2 as a possible D gene (6 bases). Trimming stripped 1 base from V and 6 bases from J, with 13 bases between. Germline loops: CDR1 SGHVS, CDR2 FNYEAQ. This CDR3 region has 14 residues. This chain's CDR3 is CASSLVGLGFEQYF. CDR3 nucleotide sequence: TGTGCCAGCAGCTTAGTGGGACTGGGTTTCGAGCAGTACTTC.

V is TRBV4-3 and J is TRBJ1-6, with 7 bases aligning to TRBD1. The V gene end was trimmed by 1 base and the J gene end by 9 bases; junction bases not matched to a gene: 3. There are 14 residues in the CDR3. The V gene's germline CDR1 is LGHNA and CDR2 YSLEER. The CDR3, as DNA: TGCGCCAGCAGCCAAGGACAGGGAGGTTCACCCCTCCACTTT. This codes for CASSQGQGGSPLHF.

The chain combines TRBV30 with TRBJ2-1; no reliable D call. In germline, CDR1 is GTSNPN, CDR2 SVGIG (reference sequence). V was cut by 3 bases and J by 0 bases, with 9 bases left in between. The CDR3 length is 14 residues. The CDR3: CAWRSLSSYNEQFF. The CDR3 DNA reads as TGTGCCTGGAGATCGCTGAGCTCCTACAATGAGCAGTTCTTC.

The chain is built from TRBV4-1 and TRBJ1-6; D not certain. Germline V lookup: CDR1 MGHRA, CDR2 YSYEKL. Between the trimmed V and J ends, which lost 0 bases and 9 bases, there was a span of 15 bases. The CDR3 loop spans 16 amino acids. CDR3 amino acids: CASSQDQSQNSSPLHF. The CDR3 DNA reads TGCGCCAGCAGCCAAGATCAGAGCCAGAACAGTTCACCCCTCCACTTT.

The chain combines TRBV9 with TRBJ1-2; D is unclear. V lost 0 bases, J lost 2 bases, and 8 bases lay in between. The CDR3 extends over 14 amino acids. Germline-derived CDR1 and CDR2 are SGDLS and YYNGEE. CDR3 sequence reads: CASSVAVANYGYTF. The CDR3 DNA follows: TGTGCCAGCAGCGTAGCTGTGGCAAACTATGGCTACACCTTC.

The CDR3 loop is CASSLSLYSLYEQYF. As DNA, the CDR3 is TGTGCCAGCAGTTTATCTTTGTACAGCCTGTACGAGCAGTACTTC. This rearrangement joins TRBV27 to TRBJ2-7; D remains ambiguous. The CDR3 runs to 15 residues. With 0 bases removed from V and 4 bases from J, the gap between germline ends came to 13 bases. Germline V lookup: CDR1 MNHEY, CDR2 SMNVEV (reference sequence).

V is TRBV19 and J is TRBJ1-6; D is possibly TRBD1 (5 bases). CDR1 is LNHDA and CDR2 is SQIVND in the germline V gene (reference sequence). Between the trimmed V and J ends, which lost 3 bases and 9 bases, there was a span of 15 bases. The CDR3 has 15 residues. The CDR3 loop reads CASSIGPNGGSPLHF. The CDR3 coding sequence is TGTGCCAGTAGTATCGGCCCAAACGGGGGTTCACCCCTCCACTTT.

This clone was recorded once. The chain joins TRBV5-8 to TRBJ2-3, with 7 bases identical to TRBD2. From germline, CDR1 is SGHTS and CDR2 YDEGEE. The CDR3 totals 17 residues. The J segment lost 2 bases and the V segment lost 0 bases, leaving 9 bases of the junction unmatched. CDR3 in DNA: TGTGCCAGCAGCTTGGGCCTAGCGGAGACCTTCACAGATACGCAGTATTTT. Translating gives CASSLGLAETFTDTQYF. The full variable domain, with the rest looked up from reference TRBV5-8 and TRBJ2-3, is EAGVTQSPTHLIKTRGQQATLRCSPISGHTSVYWYQQALGLGLQFLLWYDEGEERNRGNFPPRFSGRQFPNYSSELNVNALELEDSALYLCASSLGLAETFTDTQYFGPGTRLTVL.

This chain joins TRBV5-1 and TRBJ2-2; perhaps TRBD1 as D (6 bases). Trimming cost V 2 bases and J 4 bases, with 12 bases left between them. The CDR3 runs 15 residues. Per germline, CDR1 SGHRS and CDR2 YFSETQ. CDR3 amino acids: CASSFWGPGTGELFF. For the CDR3, the DNA is TGCGCCAGCAGCTTTTGGGGGCCGGGCACCGGGGAGCTGTTTTTT. The entire variable domain, with the rest obtained from reference TRBV5-1 and TRBJ2-2, is as follows: KAGVTQTPRYLIKTRGQQVTLSCSPISGHRSVSWYQQTPGQGLQFLFEYFSETQRNKGNFPGRFSGRQFSNSRSEMNVSTLELGDSALYLCASSFWGPGTGELFFGEGSRLTVL.

The V call is TRBV6-6, the J call TRBJ1-1; D not resolved. Trimming cost V 4 bases and J 2 bases, with 11 bases left between them. This CDR3 spans 14 amino acids. CDR1 MNHNY and CDR2 SVGAGI come from the germline V gene (reference sequence). The CDR3 coding sequence is TGTGCCAGCAGTTTCGACGGAGTTAACACTGAAGCTTTCTTT. Protein product: CASSFDGVNTEAFF.

The rearrangement uses TRBV27 and TRBJ2-7, with 7 bases identical to TRBD2. CDR3 length: 13 amino acids. With 5 bases clipped from V and 3 bases from J, the junction kept 4 bases outside the gene matches. CDR1 and CDR2 from the germline V gene are MNHEY and SMNVEV (reference sequence). CDR3 region: CASSRLADYEQYF. The CDR3 bases are TGTGCCAGCAGTCGGCTAGCGGACTACGAGCAGTACTTC.